Each of the 27 T cell receptor beta chains below was sequenced from the same sample in a study of blood T cell repertoires in COVID-19. The method was immunoSEQ multiplex PCR; TCRdb's version includes in-frame clones alone and lacks a portion of them. Among about 92,000 clones listed, 80% were seen once. The sequencing input was peripheral blood. The receptors come from a woman between 65 and 79 years old with acute or convalescent COVID-19.

The count of this clone is one. The chain has TRBV7-2 and TRBJ1-6, with D maybe TRBD1 (5 bases). This CDR3 spans 16 amino acids. From germline, CDR1 is SGHTA and CDR2 FQGNSA. V lost 3 bases and J lost 6, with 15 bases in between. The DNA of the CDR3 is TGTGCCAGCAGCTTGGGTGCGACAGCGACTAATTCACCCCTCCACTTT. This translates into CASSLGATATNSPLHF. Using reference TRBV7-2 and TRBJ1-6 for the parts outside the CDR3, the full variable domain is GAGVSQSPSNKVTEKGKDVELRCDPISGHTALYWYRQSLGQGLEFLIYFQGNSAPDKSGLPSDRFSAERTGGSVSTLTIQRTQQEDSAVYLCASSLGATATNSPLHFGNGTRLTVT.

The genes are TRBV5-1 and TRBJ2-7; 11 bases match TRBD2. J gave up 2 bases and V 4 bases, and 5 bases lay outside the gene matches. Germline V gives CDR1 SGHRS, CDR2 YFSETQ. CDR3 length equals 15 residues. The CDR3: CASSAGLAGAYEQYF. DNA of the CDR3: TGCGCCAGCAGCGCCGGACTAGCGGGTGCCTACGAGCAGTACTTC.

This clone has more than one count but fewer than ten. The rearrangement joins TRBV12-3 or TRBV12-4 to TRBJ1-5; no reliable D call. The V and J ends lost 3 bases and 4 bases respectively, with 7 bases between them. The CDR3 is made up of 13 amino acids. The CDR3 DNA follows: TGTGCCAGCAGTTTTGGCCAAAATCAGCCCCAGCATTTT. Amino acids: CASSFGQNQPQHF.

V gene TRBV9 combines with J gene TRBJ2-4; D uncertain. From germline, CDR1 is SGDLS and CDR2 YYNGEE. The CDR3 consists of 15 residues. The germline V and J ends were trimmed by 4 bases and 0 bases, with 11 bases remaining between them. CDR3 DNA sequence: TGTGCCAGCAGCCCCCGCCGGGTAGCCAAAAACATTCAGTACTTC. It specifies CASSPRRVAKNIQYF.

This chain uses TRBV6-5 with TRBJ2-1, with 9 bases identical to TRBD1. This CDR3 is built from 15 residues. Per germline, CDR1 MNHEY and CDR2 SVGAGI. V trimming: 6 bases; J trimming: 0 bases; junction bases outside the gene matches: 3. In nucleotides, the CDR3 is TGTGCCAGCAGGGGGACAGGGAGCTCCTACAATGAGCAGTTCTTC. Translating it yields CASRGTGSSYNEQFF.

This sequence joins TRBV10-1 and TRBJ1-1; D is perhaps TRBD1 (6 bases). The CDR3 is made up of 11 amino acids. Trimming pared 9 bases from V and 4 bases from J, leaving 9 bases between. Germline V lookup: CDR1 WNHNN, CDR2 SYGVQD (reference sequence). The CDR3 loop reads CASSRGTEAFF. In DNA, the CDR3 is TGCGCCAGTAGCAGGGGCACTGAAGCTTTCTTT.

This chain connects TRBV10-3 to TRBJ2-1; TRBD2 matches at 13 bases. The junction had 4 bases not matched to a gene; V was cut back by 3 bases and J by 8 bases. The CDR3 totals 15 residues. Germline-derived CDR1 and CDR2 are ENHRY and SYGVKD. The CDR3 DNA is TGTGCCATCAGTGAACTAGCGGGAGGGTCGGATGAGCAGTTCTTC. Translation: CAISELAGGSDEQFF.

CDR3 in amino acids: CASSPGLAGQPYNEQFF. The CDR3 DNA follows: TGTGCCAGCAGCCCGGGACTAGCGGGCCAACCATACAATGAGCAGTTCTTC. The V and J genes are TRBV7-9 and TRBJ2-1; 12 nucleotides align to TRBD2. Trimming cost V 5 bases and J 4 bases; bases outside gene matches: 9. In germline, CDR1 is SEHNR, CDR2 FQNEAQ (reference sequence). The CDR3 contains 17 residues. Complete variable domain (other parts from reference TRBV7-9 and TRBJ2-1): DTGVSQNPRHKITKRGQNVTFRCDPISEHNRLYWYRQTLGQGPEFLTYFQNEAQLEKSRLLSDRFSAERPKGSFSTLEIQRTEQGDSAMYLCASSPGLAGQPYNEQFFGPGTRLTVL.

This rearrangement joins TRBV27 to TRBJ1-6; the D is unclear. Trimming removed 4 bases from V and 6 bases from J, with 16 bases in between. Germline loops: CDR1 MNHEY, CDR2 SMNVEV (reference sequence). The CDR3 is 16 amino acids. The CDR3 spells CASSSLSGRLNSPLHF. The CDR3 DNA reads TGTGCCAGCAGTTCATTGTCCGGCAGGCTTAATTCACCCCTCCACTTT.

The chain uses TRBV5-1 and TRBJ2-1; D possibly corresponds to TRBD2 (7 bases). The CDR3 has 13 residues. Germline lookup yields CDR1 SGHRS and CDR2 YFSETQ. The V end was cut by 6 bases, the J end by 6 bases, with 13 bases between. The CDR3 DNA follows: TGCGCCAGCAATGAGGGAGGGGGCAATGAGCAGTTCTTC. This sequence encodes CASNEGGGNEQFF.

The chain joins TRBV5-1 to TRBJ1-1, with 12 bases matching TRBD1. Germline CDR1 and CDR2: SGHRS and YFSETQ. The CDR3 extends over 15 amino acids. The V and J ends lost 4 bases and 4 bases, in that order; junction bases with no gene match: 5. The CDR3: CASSVGTGGGTEAFF. The CDR3 DNA is TGCGCCAGCAGCGTGGGGACAGGGGGCGGCACTGAAGCTTTCTTT.

The chain joins TRBV9 to TRBJ2-3; 9 nucleotides align to TRBD2. V shed 2 bases and J 7 bases; nucleotides not matched to a gene: 5. Germline V lookup: CDR1 SGDLS, CDR2 YYNGEE. The CDR3 has 14 amino acids. CDR3 in DNA: TGTGCCAGCAGCGTTGCGGGGGGGCCCAATACGCAGTATTTT. Amino acid sequence: CASSVAGGPNTQYF.

The chain uses TRBV10-3 and TRBJ2-5; the D is unclear. V was shortened by 3 bases and J by 4 bases, with 6 bases between the two germline ends. Germline CDR1 is ENHRY and CDR2 is SYGVKD. The CDR3 has 12 amino acids. The CDR3 DNA reads as TGTGCCATCAGTGACGGGTCAGAGACCCAGTACTTC. It encodes CAISDGSETQYF.

The chain is built from TRBV7-8 and TRBJ2-1; TRBD2 is a possible D gene (6 bases). Trimming stripped 3 bases from V and 0 bases from J, with 18 bases between. Germline V gene lookup returns CDR1 SGHVS and CDR2 FQNEAQ. This CDR3 comprises 18 residues. The CDR3 nucleotides are TGTGCCAGCAGCTTTAACCTTTTAGCGGCGAGCTCCTACAATGAGCAGTTCTTC. It encodes CASSFNLLAASSYNEQFF.

The chain couples TRBV29-1 to TRBJ2-2; 10 bases line up with TRBD2. The CDR3 covers 14 residues. V lost 5 bases to trimming and J lost 0 bases; unmatched junction nucleotides: 0. Germline V gene data show CDR1 as SQVTM and CDR2 as ANQGSEA. CDR3 sequence reads: CSVLAGANTGELFF. The CDR3 coding sequence is TGCAGCGTTCTAGCGGGGGCGAACACCGGGGAGCTGTTTTTT.

This clone showed up just a few times. This sequence joins TRBV7-9 and TRBJ2-7; D perhaps matches TRBD2 (5 bases). Per the germline V gene, CDR1 is SEHNR and CDR2 is FQNEAQ (reference sequence). V lost 5 bases, J lost 4 bases, and 12 bases lay in between. This CDR3 comprises 13 residues. The CDR3 coding sequence is TGTGCCAGCAGCATTAAGAGGGTTTACGAGCAGTACTTC. It encodes CASSIKRVYEQYF.

This clone was counted a few times. This sequence joins TRBV7-2 and TRBJ2-7; possible D gene TRBD2, 6 bases. V was clipped by 3 bases and J by 2 bases, with 17 bases between them. Germline V gives CDR1 SGHTA, CDR2 FQGNSA. The CDR3 totals 16 residues. CDR3 sequence reads: CASSLRDSGHPYEQYF. For the CDR3, the DNA is TGTGCCAGCAGCTTGCGTGATAGCGGTCACCCCTACGAGCAGTACTTC.

The CDR3 DNA reads as TGTGCCAGCAGTCAGTCGACAGGGATCACCGGGGAGCTGTTTTTT. It encodes CASSQSTGITGELFF. V is TRBV28 and J is TRBJ2-2; 7 positions agree with TRBD1. The CDR3 consists of 15 residues. Germline trimming cut 5 bases from V and 4 bases from J; bases unmatched to any gene: 7. CDR1 and CDR2 (germline): MDHEN, SYDVKM.

This rearrangement joins TRBV4-2 to TRBJ1-6; maybe TRBD1 (5 bases). Per germline, CDR1 LGHNA and CDR2 YNFKEQ. The length of the CDR3 is 16 residues. V lost 1 base and J lost 6, with 13 bases in between. The CDR3 DNA reads TGTGCCAGCAGCCAAGGGGGAGGGGCTGTTAATTCACCCCTCCACTTT. It is translated as CASSQGGGAVNSPLHF.

The chain recombines TRBV27 with TRBJ2-7; 13 nucleotides line up with TRBD2. CDR1 is MNHEY, CDR2 SMNVEV, per germline (reference sequence). This CDR3 is built from 17 residues. J lost 0 bases, V lost 5 bases, and 7 bases had no gene match. The CDR3 DNA reads as TGTGCCAGCAGTGCAGGACTAGCGGGGGTGAGCTCCTACGAGCAGTACTTC. Encoded protein: CASSAGLAGVSSYEQYF.

The rearrangement uses TRBV5-4 and TRBJ1-3; unclear D gene. There are 13 residues in the CDR3. V was cut by 7 bases and J by 0 bases, with 8 bases left in between. Germline values: CDR1 SGHNT, CDR2 YYREEE (reference sequence). As DNA, the CDR3 is TGTGCCAGCTCCAGCGTCTCTGGAAACACCATATATTTT. Amino acids: CASSSVSGNTIYF.

There are a few counts of this clone. V usage is TRBV6-2 or TRBV6-3 and J usage is TRBJ2-5, with 11 bases fitting TRBD1. Germline trimming cut 4 bases from V and 1 base from J; bases unmatched to any gene: 2. The CDR3 totals 15 residues. Germline CDR1 is MNHEY and CDR2 is SVGEGT. The CDR3 loop is CASSSGTGGQETQYF. Here the CDR3 DNA reads TGTGCCAGCAGTTCCGGGACAGGGGGCCAAGAGACCCAGTACTTC.

CDR3 DNA: TGTGCCAGCAGGGGGGACAGCCCCGGTGAGCAGTTCTTC. Protein: CASRGDSPGEQFF. The chain carries TRBV6-5 and TRBJ2-1; 7 bases map to TRBD1. Germline V gene data show CDR1 as MNHEY and CDR2 as SVGAGI. The CDR3 length is 13 residues. Trimming at V came to 6 bases and at J to 9 bases, leaving 8 bases not matched to a gene.

The CDR3 nucleotides read TGTGCCATCAGTGATCCCGGGAAGAAACAAGAGACCCAGTACTTC. It translates to CAISDPGKKQETQYF. The chain has TRBV10-3 and TRBJ2-5, with a tentative D call TRBD2 (5 bases). CDR1 and CDR2 from the germline V gene are ENHRY and SYGVKD. V shed 3 bases and J shed 2 bases, with 13 bases lying between them. CDR3 length: 15 residues.

The gene calls are TRBV7-7 and TRBJ2-7; D might be TRBD2 (7 bases). The CDR3 has 14 residues. V was shortened by 5 bases and J by 3 bases, with 14 bases between the two germline ends. Germline V gene data show CDR1 as SSHAT and CDR2 as FNYEAQ (reference sequence). CDR3 in amino acids: CASSIGGGDYEQYF. In nucleotides, the CDR3 is TGTGCCAGCAGCATCGGAGGGGGGGACTACGAGCAGTACTTC.

The chain has TRBV28 and TRBJ1-2; TRBD1 might be the D (6 bases). Looked up from germline, CDR1 is MDHEN and CDR2 is SYDVKM. V lost 6 bases to trimming and J lost 4 bases, with 15 bases between them. This CDR3 is 14 amino acids long. CDR3 sequence: CASSISWTVYGYTF. The CDR3 DNA reads TGTGCCAGCAGCATAAGCTGGACAGTCTATGGCTACACCTTC.

CDR3 nucleotide sequence: TGTGCCAGCAGCTTGGTCAGAACCTACGAGCAGTACTTC. Translation: CASSLVRTYEQYF. The rearrangement uses TRBV11-2 and TRBJ2-7; D is ambiguous. The CDR3 spans 13 residues. Deletions cut 3 bases from V and 2 bases from J, with 8 bases between. Looked up from germline, CDR1 is SGHAT and CDR2 is FQNNGV. Full variable domain (remainder filled in from reference TRBV11-2 and TRBJ2-7): EAGVAQSPRYKIIEKRQSVAFWCNPISGHATLYWYQQILGQGPKLLIQFQNNGVVDDSQLPKDRFSAERLKGVDSTLKIQPAKLEDSAVYLCASSLVRTYEQYFGPGTRLTVT.